This is a list of T cell receptor beta chains from one sample in a study of blood T cells in healthy people across ages. In TCRdb, the 5' RACE reads were re-called with MiXCR into one record per CDR3 protein. The sample carries about 760,000 distinct CDR3 sequences, roughly 25% recorded once. These same records also appear under a second study, on T cells of mothers and their children.

Source material: blood. These receptors all come from a boy under 18 in good health. The CDR3 runs from the conserved cysteine through the conserved F or W.

j_call	v_call	cdr3_length	cdr3_aa
TRBJ2-1	TRBV27	16	CASSSAGQGPYNEQFF
.	TRBV4-3	17	CASNQVPRRGAGNEQFF
TRBJ1-6	TRBV12-3/TRBV12-4	14	CASSSVGGESPLHF
TRBJ2-1	TRBV5-6	16	CASSLEFYTNVNEQFF
TRBJ2-3	TRBV13	15	CASSLRPTSTDTQYF
TRBJ2-7	TRBV3-1	16	CASSQDDGALTYEQYF
TRBJ1-4	TRBV20-1	13	CSATGQGGEKLFF
TRBJ2-7	TRBV7-8	16	CASSLVGSGGGYEQYF
TRBJ1-5	TRBV4-2	15	CASSQAGSGNQPQHF
TRBJ1-4	TRBV12-3/TRBV12-4	15	CASRGPDRVDEKLFF
TRBJ1-2	TRBV7-9	15	CASSQGRDRAYGYTF
TRBJ2-7	TRBV6-1	17	CASSPRTSGVFSYEQYF
TRBJ2-1	TRBV27	18	CASSSGLAVLNSYNEQFF
TRBJ1-5	TRBV10-2	15	CASSAAGATGQPQHF
TRBJ1-2	TRBV13	13	CATGTDANYGYTF
TRBJ2-3	TRBV20-1	12	CSATGLTDTQYF
TRBJ2-5	TRBV7-8	14	CASSLSKGLETQYF
TRBJ1-2	TRBV29-1	12	CSARNSAYGYTF
TRBJ2-7	TRBV12-3/TRBV12-4	15	CASSFVGQGADEQYF
TRBJ1-4	TRBV6-1	15	CASSGWTGLGEKLFF
TRBJ2-1	TRBV29-1	14	CSVLTGQGGNEQFF
TRBJ2-1	TRBV18	17	CASSPKLAGGPYNEQFF
TRBJ2-2	TRBV29-1	15	CSVEADRAGTGELFF
TRBJ2-1	TRBV11-2	15	CASSLTVGRYNEQFF
TRBJ2-7	TRBV29-1	13	CSVEAPNTGEQYF
TRBJ1-1	TRBV28	15	CASSPGTNLNTEAFF
TRBJ2-5	TRBV20-1	12	CSAHYRGETQYF
TRBJ2-5	TRBV7-8	14	CASSLPDYQETQYF
TRBJ2-1	TRBV29-1	14	CSSAQGVSYNEQFF
TRBJ2-3	TRBV29-1	12	CSVDGRVDTQYF
TRBJ1-1	TRBV12-3/TRBV12-4	15	CASSLGSGDDTEAFF
TRBJ2-5	TRBV12-3/TRBV12-4	16	CASSSVGGDGEETQYF
TRBJ1-4	TRBV14	15	CASSRRHTTNEKLFF
TRBJ2-3	TRBV12-3/TRBV12-4	13	CASSSGRVNTQYF
TRBJ1-1	TRBV12-3/TRBV12-4	15	CASSGSDRANTEAFF
TRBJ2-3	TRBV20-1	15	CSARGGQGRSDTQYF
TRBJ2-7	TRBV28	17	CASSLPGPIADVYEQYF
TRBJ1-4	TRBV4-1	15	CASSWRGGEGEKLFF
TRBJ2-1	TRBV28	15	CASSGRLAGGFEQFF
TRBJ2-7	TRBV18	13	CASSPMVSYEQYF
TRBJ2-5	TRBV29-1	13	CSVEVVREETQYF
TRBJ1-1	TRBV10-3	14	CATGGDRVVTEAFF
TRBJ2-1	TRBV5-5	15	CASSLLDRLYNEQFF
TRBJ2-4	TRBV7-2	15	CASSLGTAGQNIQYF
TRBJ2-1	TRBV18	13	CASSKREDYEQFF
TRBJ1-2	TRBV20-1	14	CSASDRTGYYGYTF
TRBJ2-5	TRBV24-1	16	CATSDPADLTQETQYF
TRBJ2-1	TRBV6-2/TRBV6-3	16	CASSRLSGGSYNEQFF
TRBJ2-5	TRBV6-1	15	CASSQMGVYQETQYF
TRBJ2-5	TRBV20-1	15	CSARSRGLDVGTQYF
.	TRBV9	13	CASSASSLHEQFF
TRBJ1-1	TRBV15	14	CATSRVNRAAEAFF
.	TRBV12-3/TRBV12-4	13	CASSGRLSYEQYF
TRBJ1-4	TRBV18	15	CASSRDKTFNEKLFF